The rows below give T cell receptor beta chains drawn from one sample of a study of cytomegalovirus exposure and HLA in healthy donors. Sequencing used immunoSEQ multiplex PCR; TCRdb keeps in-frame clones, though not all of them. The table includes under 200,000 clones, 75% to 95% detected once. Material for sequencing was PBMCs. These TCRs come from a woman aged 18-30 years in good health and CMV-seropositive. Each CDR3 is given with its conserved first and last residue. The D gene is left open where the match is weak. Only part of the rows carry a size: once, few, many, or a class if the clone is expanded.

V gene: TRBV11-2; clone size: once; J gene: TRBJ1-1; D gene: -; CDR3 protein: CASSFSRVNTEAFF; CDR3 DNA: TGTGCCAGCAGCTTTTCTCGGGTGAACACTGAAGCTTTCTTT
V gene: TRBV7-2; clone size: -; J gene: TRBJ2-7; D gene: -; CDR3 protein: CASSQLVGAEQYF; CDR3 DNA: TGTGCCAGCAGCCAACTAGTCGGCGCTGAGCAGTACTTC
V gene: TRBV11-3; clone size: -; J gene: TRBJ2-4; D gene: -; CDR3 protein: CASSTGDIQYF; CDR3 DNA: TGTGCCAGCAGCACGGGAGACATTCAGTACTTC
V gene: TRBV5-4; clone size: -; J gene: TRBJ2-7; D gene: -; CDR3 protein: CASSLARIGRSSYEQYF; CDR3 DNA: TGTGCCAGCAGCTTGGCCCGGATCGGAAGGAGCTCCTACGAGCAGTACTTC
V gene: TRBV6-5; clone size: -; J gene: TRBJ2-7; D gene: -; CDR3 protein: CASSLGGMGQYEQYF; CDR3 DNA: TGTGCCAGCAGTCTCGGGGGAATGGGTCAGTACGAGCAGTACTTC
V gene: TRBV5-1; clone size: -; J gene: TRBJ2-3; D gene: TRBD2; CDR3 protein: CASSLVASGGASTDTQYF; CDR3 DNA: TGCGCCAGCAGCTTGGTGGCTAGCGGGGGGGCTAGCACAGATACGCAGTATTTT
V gene: TRBV7-8; clone size: -; J gene: TRBJ2-5; D gene: -; CDR3 protein: CACRQGGETQYF; CDR3 DNA: TGTGCTTGCCGGCAGGGCGGAGAGACCCAGTACTTC
V gene: TRBV28; clone size: -; J gene: TRBJ1-4; D gene: TRBD1; CDR3 protein: CASSPRQGEVTNEKLFF; CDR3 DNA: TGTGCCAGCAGTCCGAGACAGGGGGAGGTAACTAATGAAAAACTGTTTTTT
V gene: TRBV27; clone size: -; J gene: TRBJ2-5; D gene: -; CDR3 protein: CASSYDRQGAQYF; CDR3 DNA: TGTGCCAGCAGTTACGACAGACAAGGGGCCCAGTACTTC
V gene: TRBV2; clone size: -; J gene: TRBJ2-7; D gene: -; CDR3 protein: CASSDRGHNEQYF; CDR3 DNA: TGTGCCAGCAGTGATAGAGGACACAACGAGCAGTACTTC
V gene: TRBV9; clone size: once; J gene: TRBJ2-3; D gene: TRBD2; CDR3 protein: CASSVEGGLAGDTDTQYF; CDR3 DNA: TGTGCCAGCAGCGTAGAGGGTGGACTAGCGGGAGACACAGATACGCAGTATTTT
V gene: TRBV21-1; clone size: -; J gene: TRBJ1-1; D gene: -; CDR3 protein: CASSKSRDRDWNTEAFF; CDR3 DNA: TGTGCCAGCAGCAAAAGCCGGGACAGGGACTGGAACACTGAAGCTTTCTTT
V gene: TRBV6-5; clone size: -; J gene: TRBJ1-2; D gene: TRBD1; CDR3 protein: CASSETGGFGYTF; CDR3 DNA: TGTGCCAGCAGTGAAACAGGGGGCTTTGGCTACACCTTC
V gene: TRBV7-9; clone size: once; J gene: TRBJ2-1; D gene: -; CDR3 protein: CASSLETSLDEQFF; CDR3 DNA: TGTGCCAGCAGCTTAGAAACTTCTCTAGATGAGCAGTTCTTC
V gene: TRBV2; clone size: -; J gene: TRBJ1-5; D gene: -; CDR3 protein: CASVMDIAGQPQHF; CDR3 DNA: TGTGCCAGCGTAATGGACATTGCCGGTCAGCCCCAGCATTTT
V gene: TRBV23-1; clone size: -; J gene: TRBJ2-1; D gene: -; CDR3 protein: CASSPDLLARVHEQFF; CDR3 DNA: TGCGCCAGCTCTCCCGATTTACTAGCCCGAGTCCATGAGCAGTTCTTC
V gene: TRBV27; clone size: -; J gene: TRBJ1-1; D gene: -; CDR3 protein: CASSPRGGTEAFF; CDR3 DNA: TGTGCCAGCAGCCCCCGAGGGGGAACTGAAGCTTTCTTT
V gene: TRBV6-1; clone size: -; J gene: TRBJ2-7; D gene: -; CDR3 protein: CASSEARLSTYEQYF; CDR3 DNA: TGTGCCAGCAGTGAAGCGCGTCTATCCACCTACGAGCAGTACTTC
V gene: TRBV28; clone size: once; J gene: TRBJ1-3; D gene: TRBD1; CDR3 protein: CASRARRGSPGNTIYF; CDR3 DNA: TGTGCCAGCAGGGCCCGCAGGGGGTCCCCTGGAAACACCATATATTTT
V gene: TRBV19; clone size: -; J gene: TRBJ2-1; D gene: -; CDR3 protein: CASRRFGSSYNEQFF; CDR3 DNA: TGTGCCAGTAGGCGCTTCGGGAGTTCCTACAATGAGCAGTTCTTC
V gene: TRBV30; clone size: once; J gene: TRBJ1-6; D gene: -; CDR3 protein: CACTGSAYNSPLHF; CDR3 DNA: TGTGCCTGCACAGGGTCTGCCTATAATTCACCCCTCCACTTT
V gene: TRBV28; clone size: -; J gene: TRBJ1-2; D gene: -; CDR3 protein: CASSLATHSGYGYTF; CDR3 DNA: TGTGCCAGCAGTTTAGCGACCCACAGTGGCTATGGCTACACCTTC
V gene: TRBV19; clone size: -; J gene: TRBJ2-2; D gene: TRBD2; CDR3 protein: CASSSQLAGNTGELFF; CDR3 DNA: TGTGCCAGTAGTTCACAACTAGCGGGCAACACCGGGGAGCTGTTTTTT
V gene: TRBV6-5; clone size: -; J gene: TRBJ1-5; D gene: -; CDR3 protein: CASSSGKINSNQPQHF; CDR3 DNA: TGTGCCAGCAGTTCCGGGAAGATCAATAGCAATCAGCCCCAGCATTTT
V gene: TRBV5-1; clone size: -; J gene: TRBJ2-2; D gene: TRBD2; CDR3 protein: CASSPSLRRGGNGELFF; CDR3 DNA: TGCGCCAGCAGCCCCAGCCTTCGGCGGGGGGGTAACGGGGAGCTGTTTTTT
V gene: TRBV5-1; clone size: once; J gene: TRBJ2-3; D gene: -; CDR3 protein: CASTLRGKDTQYF; CDR3 DNA: TGCGCCAGCACTCTAAGGGGAAAAGATACGCAGTATTTT
V gene: TRBV5-1; clone size: -; J gene: TRBJ2-3; D gene: TRBD2; CDR3 protein: CASSSSSGGQFDTQYF; CDR3 DNA: TGCGCCAGCAGCTCGTCGAGCGGGGGCCAATTTGATACGCAGTATTTT
V gene: TRBV29-1; clone size: once; J gene: TRBJ2-2; D gene: TRBD1; CDR3 protein: CSVAGTGGRSGELFF; CDR3 DNA: TGCAGCGTCGCGGGGACAGGGGGCCGGTCCGGGGAGCTGTTTTTT
V gene: TRBV6-5; clone size: once; J gene: TRBJ1-4; D gene: -; CDR3 protein: CASSRWTATNEKLFF; CDR3 DNA: TGTGCCAGCAGCCGGTGGACAGCTACTAATGAAAAACTGTTTTTT
V gene: TRBV5-6; clone size: -; J gene: TRBJ2-7; D gene: -; CDR3 protein: CASSPQARYEQYF; CDR3 DNA: TGTGCCAGCAGCCCTCAGGCGAGATACGAGCAGTACTTC
V gene: TRBV10-1; clone size: once; J gene: TRBJ2-4; D gene: TRBD1; CDR3 protein: CASSESRQGDIQYF; CDR3 DNA: TGCGCCAGCAGTGAGTCGCGACAGGGGGACATTCAGTACTTC
V gene: TRBV2; clone size: -; J gene: TRBJ2-2; D gene: -; CDR3 protein: CASRVERSNTGELFF; CDR3 DNA: TGTGCCAGCAGGGTTGAACGGTCGAACACCGGGGAGCTGTTTTTT
V gene: TRBV6-6; clone size: -; J gene: TRBJ1-4; D gene: -; CDR3 protein: CASSYSSAVKLFF; CDR3 DNA: TGTGCCAGCAGTTACTCTAGTGCGGTAAAACTGTTTTTT
V gene: TRBV13; clone size: -; J gene: TRBJ2-3; D gene: -; CDR3 protein: CASSSRLDHTDTQYF; CDR3 DNA: TGTGCCAGCAGCTCTAGACTAGATCACACAGATACGCAGTATTTT
V gene: TRBV5-1; clone size: -; J gene: TRBJ1-3; D gene: -; CDR3 protein: CASSQKQGTSGNTIYF; CDR3 DNA: TGCGCCAGCAGCCAAAAACAGGGAACCTCTGGAAACACCATATATTTT
V gene: TRBV25-1; clone size: -; J gene: TRBJ1-5; D gene: -; CDR3 protein: CASSARGSNQPQHF; CDR3 DNA: TGTGCCAGCAGTGCGCGGGGTAGCAATCAGCCCCAGCATTTT
V gene: TRBV7-3; clone size: -; J gene: TRBJ2-3; D gene: -; CDR3 protein: CASSLSSLSTDTQYF; CDR3 DNA: TGTGCCAGCAGCTTAAGTAGCCTCAGCACAGATACGCAGTATTTT
V gene: TRBV28; clone size: -; J gene: TRBJ2-3; D gene: TRBD2; CDR3 protein: CASSLAGGPADTQYF; CDR3 DNA: TGTGCCAGCAGTTTAGCGGGAGGGCCGGCAGATACGCAGTATTTT
V gene: TRBV11-3; clone size: -; J gene: TRBJ2-3; D gene: -; CDR3 protein: CASSLGSRSTDTQYF; CDR3 DNA: TGTGCCAGCAGCTTAGGGTCTAGAAGCACAGATACGCAGTATTTT
V gene: TRBV4-1; clone size: -; J gene: TRBJ2-5; D gene: TRBD2; CDR3 protein: CASSQLISGGEETQYF; CDR3 DNA: TGCGCCAGCAGCCAACTCATTAGCGGGGGGGAAGAGACCCAGTACTTC
V gene: TRBV2; clone size: -; J gene: TRBJ2-7; D gene: TRBD2; CDR3 protein: CASSFHTSAYEQYF; CDR3 DNA: TGTGCCAGCAGTTTCCATACTAGCGCCTACGAGCAGTACTTC
V gene: TRBV28; clone size: -; J gene: TRBJ2-5; D gene: TRBD1; CDR3 protein: CASSYGTGMETQYF; CDR3 DNA: TGTGCCAGCAGTTATGGGACAGGGATGGAGACCCAGTACTTC
V gene: TRBV28; clone size: -; J gene: TRBJ1-1; D gene: TRBD1; CDR3 protein: CASSFHQTGPGTEAFF; CDR3 DNA: TGTGCCAGCAGTTTTCACCAGACAGGGCCCGGGACTGAAGCTTTCTTT
V gene: TRBV19; clone size: -; J gene: TRBJ1-2; D gene: TRBD1; CDR3 protein: CASSPRQGELSGYTF; CDR3 DNA: TGTGCCAGTAGCCCGCGACAGGGAGAGTTGTCTGGCTACACCTTC
V gene: TRBV18; clone size: -; J gene: TRBJ1-1; D gene: -; CDR3 protein: CASSLSAMNTEAFF; CDR3 DNA: TGTGCCAGCTCACTGTCAGCGATGAACACTGAAGCTTTCTTT
V gene: TRBV13; clone size: -; J gene: TRBJ2-5; D gene: TRBD2; CDR3 protein: CASSSRTSGGWRETQYF; CDR3 DNA: TGTGCCAGCAGCTCCCGGACTAGCGGGGGGTGGCGGGAGACCCAGTACTTC
V gene: TRBV5-6; clone size: -; J gene: TRBJ2-1; D gene: -; CDR3 protein: CASSLGLSEQFF; CDR3 DNA: TGTGCCAGCAGCTTGGGCTTAAGCGAGCAGTTCTTC
V gene: TRBV10-1; clone size: -; J gene: TRBJ1-1; D gene: -; CDR3 protein: CASSEETPGHSNTEAFF; CDR3 DNA: TGCGCCAGCAGCGAGGAGACTCCGGGACATTCGAACACTGAAGCTTTCTTT
V gene: TRBV10-3; clone size: -; J gene: TRBJ2-7; D gene: TRBD2; CDR3 protein: CARWTSGGSDEQYF; CDR3 DNA: TGTGCCAGGTGGACTAGCGGGGGTTCGGACGAGCAGTACTTC
V gene: TRBV27; clone size: -; J gene: TRBJ2-7; D gene: TRBD1; CDR3 protein: CAVRDRGAYEQYF; CDR3 DNA: TGTGCCGTCCGGGACAGGGGTGCCTACGAGCAGTACTTC
V gene: TRBV5-1; clone size: once; J gene: TRBJ2-1; D gene: TRBD2; CDR3 protein: CASSGGLAGGPMRYNEQFF; CDR3 DNA: TGCGCCAGCAGCGGGGGGCTAGCGGGAGGGCCAATGCGTTACAATGAGCAGTTCTTC
V gene: TRBV2; clone size: -; J gene: TRBJ2-5; D gene: TRBD1; CDR3 protein: CASRDDLTGLETQYF; CDR3 DNA: TGTGCCAGCAGGGACGATTTGACAGGGTTGGAGACCCAGTACTTC